Presented here are 6 T cell receptor beta chains from one specimen sequenced in a study of early T cells in non-severe SARS-CoV-2 infection. MiXCR, applied by TCRdb to the 5' RACE reads, yields one record per CDR3 protein. Here the sample spans about 71,000 distinct CDR3 sequences, 12% to 15% being singletons. Material for sequencing was whole blood. These receptors were obtained from an adult who was a healthcare worker with PCR-confirmed SARS-CoV-2 infection or an uninfected control (not recorded which).

This clonotype was counted a few times. V usage is TRBV20-1 and J usage is TRBJ2-5, with a weak D call TRBD1 (5 bases). The CDR3 has 13 residues. With 1 base removed from V and 4 bases from J, the gap between germline ends came to 10 bases. The germline CDR1 and CDR2 sequences are DFQATT and SNEGSKA (reference sequence). The CDR3 DNA reads TGCAGTGCTAGAGGACTGGGGCCAGAGACCCAGTACTTC. It is translated as CSARGLGPETQYF.

This clonotype was recorded many times. The rearrangement joins TRBV2 to TRBJ1-2; possibly TRBD1 for D (5 bases). CDR1 and CDR2 from the germline V gene are SNHLY and FYNNEI. CDR3 length: 14 amino acids. Deletions cut 2 bases from V and 2 bases from J, with 9 bases between. The CDR3 protein is CASSESGGNYGYTF. The CDR3 DNA follows: TGTGCCAGCAGTGAAAGTGGGGGGAACTATGGCTACACCTTC.

Many counts were recorded for this clonotype. V and J are TRBV4-3 and TRBJ1-4, with a possible D match to TRBD1 (6 bases). V lost 0 bases and J 3 bases, leaving 14 bases between the germline ends. In germline, CDR1 is LGHNA, CDR2 YSLEER. This CDR3 is 17 amino acids long. The CDR3 nucleotides are TGCGCCAGCAGCCAAGACGAGGTCAGGGGAGCTAATGAAAAACTGTTTTTT. Its protein is CASSQDEVRGANEKLFF.

The chain employs TRBV9 and TRBJ1-2, with a possible D match to TRBD1 (5 bases). The CDR3 spans 13 residues. V dropped 3 bases and J dropped 2 bases, with 8 bases sitting between them. Germline V gene lookup returns CDR1 SGDLS and CDR2 YYNGEE. CDR3 protein: CASSAGTNYGYTF. As DNA, the CDR3 is TGTGCCAGCAGCGCCGGGACCAACTATGGCTACACCTTC.

This clonotype was counted between two and nine times. The rearrangement uses TRBV5-1 and TRBJ2-1; TRBD2 might be the D (5 bases). Germline V gives CDR1 SGHRS, CDR2 YFSETQ. The CDR3 is 15 amino acids. V lost 1 base and J 6 bases, leaving 14 bases between the germline ends. This chain's CDR3 is CASSLNPGWSNEQFF. The CDR3 nucleotides are TGCGCCAGCAGCTTGAACCCGGGGTGGTCCAATGAGCAGTTCTTC. Drawing the rest from reference TRBV5-1 and TRBJ2-1, the complete variable domain is KAGVTQTPRYLIKTRGQQVTLSCSPISGHRSVSWYQQTPGQGLQFLFEYFSETQRNKGNFPGRFSGRQFSNSRSEMNVSTLELGDSALYLCASSLNPGWSNEQFFGPGTRLTVL.

The CDR3 region is CASRVPDRANTEAFF. The DNA of the CDR3 is TGTGCCAGCAGAGTCCCAGACAGGGCGAACACTGAAGCTTTCTTT. This rearrangement joins TRBV12-3 or TRBV12-4 to TRBJ1-1; 7 bases match TRBD1. The CDR3 runs 15 residues. Unmatched junction bases numbered 8, after V lost 6 bases and J lost 1 base.